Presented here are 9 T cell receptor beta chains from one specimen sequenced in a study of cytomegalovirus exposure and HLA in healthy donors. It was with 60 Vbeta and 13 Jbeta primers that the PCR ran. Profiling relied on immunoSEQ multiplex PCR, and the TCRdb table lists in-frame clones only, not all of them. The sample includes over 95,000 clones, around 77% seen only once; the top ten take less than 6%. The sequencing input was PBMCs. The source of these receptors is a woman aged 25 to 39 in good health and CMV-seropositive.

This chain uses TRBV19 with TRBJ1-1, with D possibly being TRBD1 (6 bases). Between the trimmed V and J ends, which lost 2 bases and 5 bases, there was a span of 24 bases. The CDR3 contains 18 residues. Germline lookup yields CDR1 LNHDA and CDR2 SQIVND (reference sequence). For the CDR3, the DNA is TGTGCCAGTAGTATAATTCCGCGGGGGCCACGGGGGGGGACTGAAGCTTTCTTT. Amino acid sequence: CASSIIPRGPRGGTEAFF.

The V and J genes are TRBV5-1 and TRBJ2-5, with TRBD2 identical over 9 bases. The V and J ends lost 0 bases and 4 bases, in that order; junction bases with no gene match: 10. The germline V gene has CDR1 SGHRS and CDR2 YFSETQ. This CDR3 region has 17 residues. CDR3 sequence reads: CASSLVGQGLAVETQYF. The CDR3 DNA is TGCGCCAGCAGCTTGGTCGGTCAGGGACTAGCTGTAGAGACCCAGTACTTC.

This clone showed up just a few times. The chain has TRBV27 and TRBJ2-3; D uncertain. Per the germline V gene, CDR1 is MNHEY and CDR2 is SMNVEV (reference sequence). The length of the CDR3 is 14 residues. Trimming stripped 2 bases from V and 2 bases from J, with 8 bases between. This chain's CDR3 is CASSLASSTDTQYF. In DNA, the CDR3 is TGTGCCAGCAGTTTAGCGAGTTCCACAGATACGCAGTATTTT.

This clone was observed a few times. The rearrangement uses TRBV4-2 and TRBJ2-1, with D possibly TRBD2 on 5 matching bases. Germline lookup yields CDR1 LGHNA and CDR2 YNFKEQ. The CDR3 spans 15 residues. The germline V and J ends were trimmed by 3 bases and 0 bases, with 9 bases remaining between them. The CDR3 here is CASSHESGSYNEQFF. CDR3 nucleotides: TGTGCCAGCAGCCATGAGAGCGGCTCCTACAATGAGCAGTTCTTC.

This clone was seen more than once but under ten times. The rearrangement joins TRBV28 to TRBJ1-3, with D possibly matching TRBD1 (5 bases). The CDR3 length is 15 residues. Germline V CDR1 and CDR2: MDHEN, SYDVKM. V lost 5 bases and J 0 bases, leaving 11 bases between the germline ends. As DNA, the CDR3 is TGTGCCAGCAGTCCCAGGGTGAGCTCTGGAAACACCATATATTTT. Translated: CASSPRVSSGNTIYF.

The DNA for the CDR3 is TGCAGCGTTCAGGGACTATTGAACACTGAAGCTTTCTTT. This sequence encodes CSVQGLLNTEAFF. The chain links TRBV29-1 to TRBJ1-1; TRBD1 might be the D (5 bases). Trimming stripped 5 bases from V and 0 bases from J, with 10 bases between. Per germline, CDR1 SQVTM and CDR2 ANQGSEA. The CDR3 totals 13 residues.

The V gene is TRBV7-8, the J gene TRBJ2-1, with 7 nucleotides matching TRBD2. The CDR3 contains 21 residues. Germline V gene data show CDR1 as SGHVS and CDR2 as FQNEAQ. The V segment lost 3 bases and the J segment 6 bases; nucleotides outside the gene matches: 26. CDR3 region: CASSFRASGTPNRGIFNEQFF. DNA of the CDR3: TGTGCCAGCAGCTTTCGGGCTAGCGGAACCCCGAACCGAGGCATCTTCAATGAGCAGTTCTTC.

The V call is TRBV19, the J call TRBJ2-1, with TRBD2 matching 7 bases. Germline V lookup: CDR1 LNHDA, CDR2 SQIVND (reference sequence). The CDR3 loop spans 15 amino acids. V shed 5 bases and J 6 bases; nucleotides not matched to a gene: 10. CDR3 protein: CASSYVEREANEQFF. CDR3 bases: TGTGCCAGTAGTTATGTAGAGCGGGAAGCCAATGAGCAGTTCTTC.

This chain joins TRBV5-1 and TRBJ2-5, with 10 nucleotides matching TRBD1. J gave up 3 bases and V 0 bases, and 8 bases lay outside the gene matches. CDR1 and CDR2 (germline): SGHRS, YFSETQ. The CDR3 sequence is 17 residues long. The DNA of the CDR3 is TGCGCCAGCAGCTTGGGTGGGACAGGGGATATGGAAGAGACCCAGTACTTC. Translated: CASSLGGTGDMEETQYF. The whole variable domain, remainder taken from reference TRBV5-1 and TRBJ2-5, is KAGVTQTPRYLIKTRGQQVTLSCSPISGHRSVSWYQQTPGQGLQFLFEYFSETQRNKGNFPGRFSGRQFSNSRSEMNVSTLELGDSALYLCASSLGGTGDMEETQYFGPGTRLLVL.